What follows describes a single T cell receptor (beta chain). Sequenced by immunoSEQ multiplex PCR; TCRdb stores in-frame clones only, minus some. The data hold 57,000 or so clones, with roughly 90% observed a single time. This sample was included in a study of cytomegalovirus exposure and HLA in healthy donors. The J segment lost 5 bases and the V segment lost 5 bases, leaving 9 bases of the junction unmatched. CDR1 and CDR2 from the germline V gene are MDHEN and SYDVKM. The CDR3 length is 16 residues. The sequence was obtained from a woman aged 30 to 39 in good health and CMV-seronegative. J is TRBJ2-1 and V is TRBV28, with 10 positions matching TRBD1. Sample: PBMCs. The CDR3 nucleotides are TGTGCCAGCAGTGGTCTCGGGACAGGGGCCCACAATGAGCAGTTCTTC. This sequence encodes CASSGLGTGAHNEQFF.